The 32 T cell receptor beta chains in this list originate from one sample, sequenced in a study of CD8 T cells in ankylosing spondylitis. TCRdb passed the 5' RACE reads through MiXCR, listing each CDR3 protein once. The sample consists of around 490,000 distinct CDR3 sequences, roughly 5.3% of them appearing once. Study observations and caveats: Blood of patients with ankylosing spondylitis appeared to be characterized by a TCR beta motif of several highly homologous variants.

Their target antigens are unknown. Material: blood, either unsorted or a sorted T cell fraction (not recorded which). The receptors come from a male donor with ankylosing spondylitis.

This clonotype was seen ten or more times. The chain carries TRBV5-1 and TRBJ2-5; D not resolved. Germline CDR1 SGHRS, CDR2 YFSETQ. The V gene lost 1 base and the J gene lost 8 bases, with 27 bases spanning the gap. The CDR3 loop spans 18 amino acids. Here the CDR3 reads CASSLTGSIGQNRGTQYF. The CDR3 DNA follows: TGCGCCAGCAGCTTGACTGGGTCCATCGGGCAGAACCGAGGAACCCAGTACTTC.

The chain joins TRBV10-3 to TRBJ2-5; D may correspond to TRBD1 or TRBD2 (5 bases each). Germline values: CDR1 ENHRY, CDR2 SYGVKD. V shed 10 bases and J shed 2 bases, with 11 bases lying between them. This CDR3 has 12 residues. CDR3 in DNA: TGTGCCACCGGGACCATACAAGAGACCCAGTACTTC. This sequence encodes CATGTIQETQYF.

This clonotype appeared many times. This chain joins TRBV6-5 and TRBJ1-2, with 7 positions matching TRBD1. This CDR3 contains 12 residues. Germline V lookup: CDR1 MNHEY, CDR2 SVGAGI. V dropped 2 bases and J dropped 6; count of bases not matched to a gene: 0. This chain's CDR3 is CASSYQGDGYTF. In nucleotides, the CDR3 is TGTGCCAGCAGTTACCAGGGGGATGGCTACACCTTC.

This clonotype was detected ten times or more. The rearrangement uses TRBV7-3 and TRBJ1-2; D not resolved. The CDR3 totals 13 residues. V gave up 2 bases and J gave up 8 bases, with 12 bases separating them. Germline CDR1 reads SGHTA; CDR2 reads FQGTGA. The CDR3 loop reads CASSLEAVSGYTF. The CDR3 nucleotides read TGTGCCAGCAGCTTAGAGGCGGTTTCCGGCTACACCTTC. The full variable domain, in which reference TRBV7-3 and TRBJ1-2 provide the parts outside the CDR3, is GAGVSQTPSNKVTEKGKYVELRCDPISGHTALYWYRQSLGQGPEFLIYFQGTGAADDSGLPNDRFFAVRPEGSVSTLKIQRTERGDSAVYLCASSLEAVSGYTFGSGTRLTVV.

This clonotype was observed at least ten times. The J gene is TRBJ2-3, the V gene TRBV25-1, with a weak D call TRBD1 (6 bases). The CDR3 is 13 amino acids. Trimming took off 5 bases at V and 1 base at J, with 7 bases between the two ends. Germline V CDR1 and CDR2: MGHDK, SYGVNS. The CDR3 DNA follows: TGTGCCAGCAGTTGGACAGGCACAGATACGCAGTATTTT. Translating it yields CASSWTGTDTQYF.

This sequence joins TRBV5-1 and TRBJ2-2; maybe TRBD1 (5 bases). CDR1 and CDR2 (germline): SGHRS, YFSETQ. Trimming took 0 bases from V and 9 from J, leaving 24 bases between them. This CDR3 spans 18 amino acids. The CDR3 region is CASSLARDGLTVVRELFF. CDR3 nucleotide sequence: TGCGCCAGCAGCTTGGCCCGTGATGGGTTGACAGTGGTCCGGGAGCTGTTTTTT.

In this sample, this clonotype turned up many times. This rearrangement joins TRBV29-1 to TRBJ1-5; the match to TRBD1 covers 8 bases. The CDR3 totals 14 residues. Germline V lookup: CDR1 SQVTM, CDR2 ANQGSEA. V lost 7 bases to trimming and J lost 7 bases; unmatched junction nucleotides: 12. CDR3 in amino acids: CSASTDRVNQPQHF. The CDR3 region has the DNA TGCAGCGCCTCGACGGACAGGGTAAACCAGCCCCAGCATTTT.

This clonotype has at least ten counts. The chain employs TRBV7-9 and TRBJ2-7; D is undetermined. CDR3 size: 14 residues. Trimming pared 0 bases from V and 3 bases from J, leaving 9 bases between. CDR1 and CDR2 from the germline V gene are SEHNR and FQNEAQ (reference sequence). CDR3 sequence reads: CASSLALVDYEQYF. CDR3 DNA sequence: TGTGCCAGCAGCTTAGCGCTTGTGGACTACGAGCAGTACTTC.

This clonotype has at least ten counts. The chain joins TRBV20-1 to TRBJ1-4; D is unclear. CDR1 is DFQATT, CDR2 SNEGSKA, per germline (reference sequence). Between the trimmed V and J ends, which lost 0 bases and 8 bases, there was a span of 13 bases. CDR3 length: 14 amino acids. Written as DNA, the CDR3 is TGCAGTGCTAGAGAATCCGGCATAAGAGAAAAACTGTTTTTT. It encodes CSARESGIREKLFF.

This chain joins TRBV18 and TRBJ1-1; tentative D call: TRBD1 (6 bases). The V end was cut by 5 bases, the J end by 5 bases, with 15 bases between. The CDR3 spans 14 residues. Germline V CDR1 and CDR2: KGHSH, LQKENI. DNA for the CDR3: TGTGCCAGCTCATCAACAGGGACGGGAACTGAAGCTTTCTTT. This encodes CASSSTGTGTEAFF.

This chain joins TRBV10-3 and TRBJ2-1; no definite D call. The germline V gene encodes CDR1 ENHRY and CDR2 SYGVKD. The CDR3 sequence is 15 residues long. Trimming removed 6 bases from V and 0 bases from J, with 12 bases in between. CDR3 loop: CAIRDPLGSYNEQFF. The CDR3 DNA is TGTGCCATCAGGGACCCCCTGGGCTCCTACAATGAGCAGTTCTTC.

This clonotype was counted between two and nine times. The chain recombines TRBV3-1 with TRBJ1-3; D is ambiguous. Trimming removed 1 base at V and 2 bases at J, with 6 bases between. CDR3 length: 14 residues. Germline V gives CDR1 LGHDT, CDR2 YNNKEL (reference sequence). DNA for the CDR3: TGTGCCAGCAGCCAAGGATCACCTGGAAACACCATATATTTT. It encodes CASSQGSPGNTIYF.

This chain joins TRBV5-1 and TRBJ2-2; D is possibly TRBD2 (6 bases). The CDR3 extends over 16 amino acids. The ends were cut back, 4 bases at V and 2 bases at J, with 15 bases in the middle. Germline V gene sequence: CDR1 SGHRS, CDR2 YFSETQ. Written as DNA, the CDR3 is TGCGCCAGCAGCGCCCGGGCTAGCGAAAACACCGGGGAGCTGTTTTTT. Amino acids: CASSARASENTGELFF.

In this sample, this clonotype turned up many times. The chain links TRBV27 to TRBJ1-5, with no clear D. Trimming took off 4 bases at V and 6 bases at J, with 10 bases between the two ends. Per the germline V gene, CDR1 is MNHEY and CDR2 is SMNVEV (reference sequence). CDR3 length: 13 residues. In nucleotides, the CDR3 is TGTGCCAGCAGTTCCTCCGTTGGTCAGCCCCAGCATTTT. Translating it yields CASSSSVGQPQHF.

Details on this clonotype: This sequence may be a read error, since a much larger clone differs from it by one base. V and J are TRBV29-1 and TRBJ2-7; tentative D call: TRBD2 (5 bases). Germline V CDR1 and CDR2: SQVTM, ANQGSEA. CDR3 length: 11 residues. CDR3 coding DNA: TGCAGCGTAGGACTGTCCTGCGAGCAGTACTTC. Amino acids: CSVGLSCEQYF.

This clonotype was detected ten times or more. This sequence joins TRBV5-1 and TRBJ2-7; D may be TRBD1 or TRBD2 (5 bases each). CDR1 and CDR2 (germline): SGHRS, YFSETQ. The CDR3 is made up of 14 amino acids. The V end was cut by 7 bases, the J end by 2 bases, with 16 bases between. Here the CDR3 reads CASRPGRGAYEQYF. In DNA, the CDR3 is TGCGCCAGCCGGCCGGGGAGAGGGGCCTACGAGCAGTACTTC.

In its sample, this clonotype was seen many times. This chain uses TRBV27 with TRBJ2-1; possibly TRBD2 for D (7 bases). Per germline, CDR1 MNHEY and CDR2 SMNVEV (reference sequence). V dropped 5 bases and J dropped 15 bases, with 29 bases sitting between them. The CDR3 length is 16 residues. The CDR3: CASSGLVGGPWVVLFF. CDR3 bases: TGTGCCAGCAGTGGGCTAGTGGGGGGGCCGTGGGTTGTACTGTTCTTC.

This clonotype was detected many times. The V call is TRBV29-1, the J call TRBJ2-1, with 7 positions matching TRBD1. This CDR3 has 13 residues. Germline lookup yields CDR1 SQVTM and CDR2 ANQGSEA. Germline trimming cut 6 bases from V and 8 bases from J; bases unmatched to any gene: 10. The DNA for the CDR3 is TGCAGCGTCAGGACAGGTAGTTTGTATGAGCAGTTCTTC. Encoded protein: CSVRTGSLYEQFF.

There are a few counts of this clonotype. This chain uses TRBV6-5 with TRBJ2-4; a weak D match, TRBD2 (5 bases). The CDR3 length is 16 residues. Trimming stripped 2 bases from V and 0 bases from J, with 11 bases between. Germline loops: CDR1 MNHEY, CDR2 SVGAGI. This CDR3 reads CASSYGGLLAKNIQYF. The DNA of the CDR3 is TGTGCCAGCAGTTACGGAGGTCTCCTAGCCAAAAACATTCAGTACTTC.

This clonotype occurred many times. The V gene is TRBV18, the J gene TRBJ2-7; 8 bases fit TRBD1. This CDR3 region has 14 residues. J was trimmed by 7 bases and V by 2 bases; bases with no gene match: 7. The V gene's germline CDR1 is KGHSH and CDR2 LQKENI. CDR3 bases: TGTGCCAGCTCACCAATTCAGGACAGGGAGGAGCAGTACTTC. This gives the protein CASSPIQDREEQYF.

This clonotype was recorded many times. This sequence joins TRBV20-1 and TRBJ2-1; TRBD2 agrees at 9 bases. The CDR3 has 14 residues. With V trimmed by 7 bases and J by 8 bases, 12 bases remained unmatched. Germline lookup yields CDR1 DFQATT and CDR2 SNEGSKA (reference sequence). CDR3 DNA sequence: TGCAGTGTCGACCCGGGACTAGCTGTCCATGAGCAGTTCTTC. This codes for CSVDPGLAVHEQFF.

This clonotype showed up many times. The genes are TRBV7-2 and TRBJ1-1, with D perhaps matching TRBD1 (6 bases). The ends were cut back, 5 bases at V and 6 bases at J, with 19 bases in the middle. Germline V gene sequence: CDR1 SGHTA, CDR2 FQGNSA. The length of the CDR3 is 15 residues. CDR3 nucleotide sequence: TGTGCCAGCAGCGTGACCAGGGGAAGTCTCCCTGAAGCTTTCTTT. It specifies CASSVTRGSLPEAFF.

This clonotype was recorded at least ten times. This chain uses TRBV7-2 with TRBJ2-1; TRBD1 matches at 12 bases. The junction had 2 bases not matched to a gene; V was cut back by 4 bases and J by 4 bases. The CDR3 spans 15 residues. CDR1 is SGHTA and CDR2 is FQGNSA in the germline V gene. CDR3 protein: CASSWDRGPYNEQFF. As DNA, the CDR3 is TGTGCCAGCAGCTGGGACAGGGGGCCATACAATGAGCAGTTCTTC.

This clonotype was seen ten or more times. This chain joins TRBV7-2 and TRBJ2-2; the D is unclear. Germline loops: CDR1 SGHTA, CDR2 FQGNSA. Trimming took off 5 bases at V and 5 bases at J, with 12 bases between the two ends. The CDR3 runs 14 residues. CDR3 DNA: TGTGCCAGCAGCAAAAGGTCGTCTACCGGGGAGCTGTTTTTT. It is translated as CASSKRSSTGELFF.

The sample holds many counts of this clonotype. The rearrangement links TRBV4-3 to TRBJ1-4, with TRBD1 identical over 9 bases. The germline gives CDR1 LGHNA, CDR2 YSLEER. The V gene end was trimmed by 4 bases and the J gene end by 8 bases; junction bases not matched to a gene: 5. The CDR3 contains 14 residues. The CDR3 reads CASSRGQGFEKLFF. The CDR3 nucleotides read TGCGCCAGCAGCCGGGGACAGGGTTTCGAAAAACTGTTTTTT.

This clonotype was seen many times. The gene calls are TRBV5-4 and TRBJ1-1; D may be TRBD1 (5 bases). V dropped 4 bases and J dropped 0 bases, with 13 bases sitting between them. The germline CDR1 and CDR2 sequences are SGHNT and YYREEE (reference sequence). The CDR3 loop spans 15 amino acids. CDR3 amino acids: CASSPRGKMNTEAFF. For the CDR3, the DNA is TGTGCCAGCAGCCCCCGGGGCAAGATGAACACTGAAGCTTTCTTT.

V and J are TRBV28 and TRBJ2-3; the match to TRBD1 covers 10 bases. Trimming removed 4 bases from V and 10 bases from J; junction bases left unmatched: 14. This CDR3 is built from 16 residues. The germline gives CDR1 MDHEN, CDR2 SYDVKM. The CDR3 nucleotides are TGTGCCAGCAGTTCCACGGACAGGGGGTGGCGGGAAGCGCAGTATTTT. Translated: CASSSTDRGWREAQYF.

This clonotype appeared a few times. The chain combines TRBV14 with TRBJ2-1; D uncertain. The CDR3 sequence is 14 residues long. V lost 0 bases, J lost 4 bases, and 7 bases lay in between. Germline CDR1 is SGHDN and CDR2 is FVKESK. The CDR3 bases are TGTGCCAGCAGCCAAGAATTGGGGTACAATGAGCAGTTCTTC. Protein: CASSQELGYNEQFF.

This clonotype has at least ten counts. The chain recombines TRBV2 with TRBJ1-5; no clear D. The germline V and J ends were trimmed by 3 bases and 0 bases, with 12 bases remaining between them. CDR1 and CDR2 (germline): SNHLY, FYNNEI. CDR3 length: 16 amino acids. CDR3 protein: CASSDQGGDSNQPQHF. The CDR3 DNA reads as TGTGCCAGCAGTGATCAAGGAGGAGATAGCAATCAGCCCCAGCATTTT.

This clonotype was detected a few times. The V and J genes are TRBV6-1 and TRBJ1-6, with 10 bases lining up with TRBD1. V dropped 4 bases and J dropped 8; count of bases not matched to a gene: 2. The CDR3 has 14 amino acids. Germline-derived CDR1 and CDR2 are MNHNS and SASEGT. CDR3 in DNA: TGTGCCAGCAGTGGGACAGGGGGTGATTCACCCCTCCACTTT. It specifies CASSGTGGDSPLHF.

At least ten counts were recorded for this clonotype. The genes are TRBV7-9 and TRBJ2-7; 7 bases line up with TRBD1. The germline V gene encodes CDR1 SEHNR and CDR2 FQNEAQ (reference sequence). The CDR3 loop spans 13 amino acids. The V and J ends lost 5 bases and 4 bases, in that order; junction bases with no gene match: 5. CDR3 nucleotide sequence: TGTGCCAGCAGCACCCAGGGGGTGTACGAGCAGTACTTC. It encodes CASSTQGVYEQYF.

This clonotype was seen repeatedly, ten times or more. The chain joins TRBV7-2 to TRBJ1-1; the D gene is possibly TRBD1 (6 bases). The germline V and J ends were trimmed by 5 bases and 3 bases, with 16 bases remaining between them. Germline values: CDR1 SGHTA, CDR2 FQGNSA. The CDR3 totals 15 residues. CDR3 sequence: CASSQNQGTYTEAFF. Written as DNA, the CDR3 is TGTGCCAGCAGCCAAAATCAGGGGACCTACACTGAAGCTTTCTTT. Together with reference TRBV7-2 and TRBJ1-1, the CDR3 gives the full variable domain: GAGVSQSPSNKVTEKGKDVELRCDPISGHTALYWYRQSLGQGLEFLIYFQGNSAPDKSGLPSDRFSAERTGGSVSTLTIQRTQQEDSAVYLCASSQNQGTYTEAFFGQGTRLTVV.